This T cell receptor (beta chain) was retrieved from a study of T cell responses to AZD1222 COVID-19 vaccine. Across the study: Second-dose groups at about 4 or about 12 weeks were pooled.

The germline CDR1 and CDR2 sequences are LGHDT and YNNKEL (reference sequence). V was shortened by 0 bases and J by 4 bases, with 6 bases between the two germline ends. The CDR3 length is 13 residues. The protocol was immunoSEQ multiplex PCR, while the TCRdb copy is restricted to in-frame clones and leaves out a portion. The profile covers 120,000 or so clones, with approximately 90% appearing a single time and around 1.5% taken by the ten largest. Details on this clone: Its antigen is undetermined.

Points from the study as a whole: Spike-wide coverage was observed for vaccine-associated CD4 TCRs, with dominant responses at 160-218 and 743-854. Scientists sampled the repertoires only once the peak T cell response had passed.

The sequence derives from an adult in good health. Sequences were derived from peripheral blood, sampled on day 0 of AZD1222 vaccination. This rearrangement joins TRBV3-1 (or the pseudogene TRBV3-2) to TRBJ1-2, with D possibly being TRBD1 (6 bases). The CDR3 region has the DNA TGTGCCAGCAGCCAAGAGACAGGCTATGGCTACACCTTC. This sequence encodes CASSQETGYGYTF.